This T cell receptor beta chain was captured in a study of T cell clonotyping in hematopoietic cell transplantation (dated by TCRdb to about 2021). About the investigation overall: Recipient samples taken before transplant were obtained following cytoreduction. The study collected 120 to 150 blood samples from 35 to 45 consecutive transplant recipients and their related donors. Patients were recruited between September 2015 and January 2017 and followed until September 2020 or death.

Concerning this clone itself: Its antigen has not been determined. No per-base quality is available; no much larger clone lies one base away.

The germline V gene sets CDR1 to SGDLS and CDR2 to YYNGEE. Trimming takes 0 bases from V and 1 base from J, and the germline ends sit 8 bases apart. Including cysteine and phenylalanine, the CDR3 has 16 amino acids. Kept here is only the CDR3 DNA, which spans 48 bases and is read in frame from base 1. The time point tag for this specimen amounts to: recipient sample about 28 days before transplant, after cytoreduction. Blood samples were obtained from recipients approximately 28 days before transplant and at days 30, 100 and 180 after transplant. Nuclei Lysis Solution was used to extract genomic DNA from fresh or cryopreserved unfractionated peripheral blood mononuclear cells. The study at large found these results: Just a small fraction of recipient repertoires overlapped with donor repertoires, and more than 95% appeared de novo at the given depth. Broader TCR repertoire diversity after transplant was predicted by Inverse Simpson Index values from donors and from recipients before transplant. The sample size was limited, and because cells were not sorted, the contributions of CD4 and CD8 repertoires could not be separated. After transplant, TCR diversity in recipients dropped, and pathologically expanded clonotypes climbed progressively between day 30 and day 180.

The immunoSEQ assay, a bias-controlled multiplex PCR using V- and J-specific primers, was used to amplify TCR beta CDR3 regions from genomic DNA. In a second PCR step, a proprietary barcode and Illumina adapter sequences were attached to the CDR3 amplicons. CDR3 libraries were sequenced on an Illumina MiSeq instrument. Turning to the authors' computational methods: Export and quality control were performed with immunoSEQ Analyzer 3.0, and downstream analyses were performed with R Bioconductor and Immunarch. Repertoire metrics were calculated using only productive rearrangements within the normalized downsampled data set. In the normalized cohort, clonotypes with more than 5 templates were defined as pathologically expanded. The Inverse Simpson Index served as the measure of repertoire diversity. The non-normalized data set was used for CMV-specificity analyses so that all clonotypes could be captured. Imported from immuneACCESS, the table was reduced by TCRdb to in-frame sequences with V and J called. These copies leave out some clones; in studies compared against another copy, an unresolved V gene accounts for under half, and the cause of the remainder is not known. The D gene and trimming were derived from the DNA, and the V and J assignments and clone size from that table. Here the sample has approximately 30,000 clones; approximately 77% occur a single time. The ten largest make up around 1.9% of the sample.

Sequences were derived from peripheral blood mononuclear cells, sampled before stem cell transplant. The V and J genes are TRBV9 and TRBJ2-6; the D gene remains uncertain. This TCR was sampled from a man aged 35-49 years with acute myeloid leukemia. Some clones in this sample may be carry-over from other donors' samples. Here the CDR3 is given as CASSVAPKSGANVLTF. The nucleotide sequence reads TGTGCCAGCAGCGTAGCGCCGAAATCTGGGGCCAACGTCCTGACTTTC. When the CDR3 is completed using the reference TRBV9 and TRBJ2-6 genes on either side, the full variable domain is DSGVTQTPKHLITATGQRVTLRCSPRSGDLSVYWYQQSLDQGLQFLIQYYNGEERAKGNILERFSAQQFPDLHSELNLSSLELGDSALYFCASSVAPKSGANVLTFGAGSRLTVL.